Shown below are 17 T cell receptor beta chains from a single sample sequenced in a study of T cell responses to AZD1222 COVID-19 vaccine. Generated by immunoSEQ multiplex PCR, the TCRdb table keeps only in-frame clones and is missing some. The sample holds about 140,000 clones, around 92% seen once. Sequencing was performed on peripheral blood, taken 28 days after the second AZD1222 dose. These receptors all stem from an adult who received the AZD1222 COVID-19 vaccine.

This chain connects TRBV4-3 to TRBJ1-5, with D perhaps matching TRBD1 (5 bases). CDR1 and CDR2 from the germline V gene are LGHNA and YSLEER. Trimming removed 0 bases at V and 3 bases at J, with 9 bases between. The CDR3 extends over 15 amino acids. In nucleotides, the CDR3 is TGCGCCAGCAGCCAAGATAGGACATCCAATCAGCCCCAGCATTTT. Amino acids: CASSQDRTSNQPQHF.

The rearrangement links TRBV18 to TRBJ2-1; 15 nucleotides line up with TRBD2. Germline CDR1 reads KGHSH; CDR2 reads LQKENI. With 0 bases clipped from V and 13 bases from J, the junction kept 7 bases outside the gene matches. CDR3 size: 16 residues. This CDR3 reads CASSPPGLAGGGGQFF. The CDR3 bases are TGTGCCAGCTCACCACCCGGACTAGCGGGAGGGGGTGGTCAGTTCTTC.

The CDR3 region has the DNA TGTGCCAGCAGCTCTAGCGGGATAAACACCGGGGAGCTGTTTTTT. Protein sequence: CASSSSGINTGELFF. This chain uses TRBV7-8 with TRBJ2-2, with TRBD2 matching over 9 bases. Trimming removed 4 bases from V and 2 bases from J; junction bases left unmatched: 2. Germline V gives CDR1 SGHVS, CDR2 FQNEAQ. There are 15 residues in the CDR3.

Here the CDR3 DNA reads TGTGCCAGCAGTGAAGGGTCGCAGGGGCGGTCACCCCTCCACTTT. Translating gives CASSEGSQGRSPLHF. The chain combines TRBV2 with TRBJ1-6; TRBD1 is a possible D gene (6 bases). Trimming removed 1 base at V and 10 bases at J, with 14 bases between. Germline lookup yields CDR1 SNHLY and CDR2 FYNNEI. CDR3 size: 15 residues.

The chain carries TRBV5-6 and TRBJ2-5; TRBD1 matches at 11 bases. The length of the CDR3 is 16 residues. The germline V gene encodes CDR1 SGHDT and CDR2 YYEEEE. V trimming: 0 bases; J trimming: 3 bases; junction bases outside the gene matches: 4. Here the CDR3 reads CASSLVWDRGKETQYF. The CDR3 DNA follows: TGTGCCAGCAGCTTGGTATGGGACAGGGGGAAAGAGACCCAGTACTTC. Based on the CDR3 plus reference TRBV5-6 and TRBJ2-5, the full variable domain is DAGVTQSPTHLIKTRGQQVTLRCSPKSGHDTVSWYQQALGQGPQFIFQYYEEEERQRGNFPDRFSGHQFPNYSSELNVNALLLGDSALYLCASSLVWDRGKETQYFGPGTRLLVL.

J is TRBJ1-1 and V is TRBV12-3 or TRBV12-4; no clear D gene. The V end was cut by 5 bases, the J end by 6 bases, with 10 bases between. The CDR3 length is 12 residues. DNA of the CDR3: TGTGCCAGCAGTCCCCTTTGGTCTGAAGCTTTCTTT. It is translated as CASSPLWSEAFF.

The chain combines TRBV7-3 with TRBJ2-4; TRBD1 is a possible D gene (5 bases). Germline lookup yields CDR1 SGHTA and CDR2 FQGTGA. The CDR3 contains 13 residues. The ends were cut back, 3 bases at V and 6 bases at J, with 9 bases in the middle. For the CDR3, the DNA is TGTGCCAGCAGCTTTCAGGGTGGAAACATTCAGTACTTC. Its translation: CASSFQGGNIQYF. Looking up the rest from reference TRBV7-3 and TRBJ2-4 gives the full variable domain: GAGVSQTPSNKVTEKGKYVELRCDPISGHTALYWYRQSLGQGPEFLIYFQGTGAADDSGLPNDRFFAVRPEGSVSTLKIQRTERGDSAVYLCASSFQGGNIQYFGAGTRLSVL.

Comments on this clone: Other DNA sequences in this sample translate to the same CDR3. Here the CDR3 reads CASSPSNQPQHF. As DNA, the CDR3 is TGTGCCAGCAGCCCGTCGAATCAGCCCCAGCATTTT. This chain uses TRBV7-9 with TRBJ1-5; D is uncertain. Trimming took 5 bases from V and 4 from J, leaving 6 bases between them. Germline V gives CDR1 SEHNR, CDR2 FQNEAQ (reference sequence). This CDR3 is 12 amino acids long.

The chain joins TRBV5-1 to TRBJ1-1, with 10 bases identical to TRBD1. V dropped 3 bases and J dropped 2; count of bases not matched to a gene: 1. This CDR3 is 14 amino acids long. Germline values: CDR1 SGHRS, CDR2 YFSETQ. CDR3 coding DNA: TGCGCCAGCAGCTGGGACAGGGGAAACACTGAAGCTTTCTTT. Protein sequence: CASSWDRGNTEAFF.

This chain joins TRBV21-1 and TRBJ2-7; the table's D gene call, TRBD2, was not cross checked with the DNA. TRBV21-1 has pseudogene status. This CDR3 contains 19 residues. CDR3: CASSINKVSGGAVTYEQYF. Written as DNA, the CDR3 is TGTGCCAGCAGCATTAATAAAGTTTCGGGAGGAGCGGTAACCTACGAGCAGTACTTC.

The J gene is TRBJ2-7, the V gene TRBV27; 11 positions match TRBD1. Germline V gene lookup returns CDR1 MNHEY and CDR2 SMNVEV (reference sequence). V lost 4 bases to trimming and J lost 4 bases; unmatched junction nucleotides: 3. The CDR3 is 14 amino acids. The CDR3 spells CASSSRDRGYEQYF. The CDR3 coding sequence is TGTGCCAGCAGTTCCAGGGACAGGGGGTACGAGCAGTACTTC.

The chain couples TRBV11-3 to TRBJ2-1; D is possibly TRBD1 (5 bases). The CDR3 sequence is 12 residues long. Trimming stripped 6 bases from V and 5 bases from J, with 8 bases between. Per the germline V gene, CDR1 is SGHNT and CDR2 is YENEEA. This chain's CDR3 is CASRGRDNEQFF. The CDR3 DNA is TGTGCCAGCAGAGGCAGGGACAATGAGCAGTTCTTC.

The chain is built from TRBV15 and TRBJ2-7; a possible D gene is TRBD2 (5 bases). Deletions cut 3 bases from V and 6 bases from J, with 12 bases between. The CDR3 sequence is 13 residues long. CDR1 LNHNV and CDR2 YYDKDF come from the germline V gene (reference sequence). Written as DNA, the CDR3 is TGTGCCACCAGCAGGGGATTTGCGGGCGAGCAGTACTTC. The encoded protein is CATSRGFAGEQYF.

J is TRBJ2-2 and V is TRBV28; D is possibly TRBD2 (7 bases). CDR1 MDHEN and CDR2 SYDVKM come from the germline V gene. CDR3 size: 15 residues. Trimming took 5 bases from V and 6 from J, leaving 16 bases between them. The CDR3 DNA sequence: TGTGCCAGCAGTATCACAGGGCGGGGGCCCGGGGAGCTGTTTTTT. It yields the protein CASSITGRGPGELFF.

The chain employs TRBV11-2 and TRBJ2-1; 7 bases line up with TRBD2. CDR3 length equals 15 residues. The V gene's germline CDR1 is SGHAT and CDR2 FQNNGV. After removal of 3 bases from V and 8 bases from J, the junction contained 10 bases not matched to a gene. Here the CDR3 reads CASSFRTSRGDEQFF. The CDR3 DNA follows: TGTGCCAGCAGCTTTCGGACTAGTCGTGGGGATGAGCAGTTCTTC.

The chain employs TRBV7-2 and TRBJ1-2; D gene ambiguous. The germline V gene encodes CDR1 SGHTA and CDR2 FQGNSA. Between the trimmed V and J ends, which lost 1 base and 8 bases, there was a span of 8 bases. This CDR3 spans 12 amino acids. CDR3 sequence (DNA): TGTGCCAGCAGCTTAGATAGGAAAGGCTACACCTTC. This sequence encodes CASSLDRKGYTF.

The chain joins TRBV25-1 to TRBJ1-6; 7 bases agree with TRBD1. V gave up 3 bases and J gave up 5 bases; unmatched junction bases: 1. The CDR3 is 14 residues long. The germline V gene encodes CDR1 MGHDK and CDR2 SYGVNS. In DNA, the CDR3 is TGTGCCAGCAGTGACGGGACAGATAATTCACCCCTCCACTTT. Translation gives CASSDGTDNSPLHF.